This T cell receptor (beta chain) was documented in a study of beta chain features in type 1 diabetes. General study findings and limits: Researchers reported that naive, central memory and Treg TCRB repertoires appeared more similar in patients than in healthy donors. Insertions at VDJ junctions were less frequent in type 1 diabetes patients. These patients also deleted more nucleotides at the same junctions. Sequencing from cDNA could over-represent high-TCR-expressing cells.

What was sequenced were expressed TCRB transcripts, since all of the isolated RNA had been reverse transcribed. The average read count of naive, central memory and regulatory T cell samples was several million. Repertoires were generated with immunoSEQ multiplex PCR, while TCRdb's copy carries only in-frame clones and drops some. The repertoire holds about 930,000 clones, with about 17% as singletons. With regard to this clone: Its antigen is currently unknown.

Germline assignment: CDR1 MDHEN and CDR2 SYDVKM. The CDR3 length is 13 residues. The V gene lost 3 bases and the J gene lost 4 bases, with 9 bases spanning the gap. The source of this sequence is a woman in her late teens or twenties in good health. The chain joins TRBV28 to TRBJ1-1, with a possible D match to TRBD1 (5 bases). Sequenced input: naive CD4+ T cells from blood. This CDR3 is CASSLVDTTEAFF. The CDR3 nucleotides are TGTGCCAGCAGTTTGGTGGACACCACTGAAGCTTTCTTT.